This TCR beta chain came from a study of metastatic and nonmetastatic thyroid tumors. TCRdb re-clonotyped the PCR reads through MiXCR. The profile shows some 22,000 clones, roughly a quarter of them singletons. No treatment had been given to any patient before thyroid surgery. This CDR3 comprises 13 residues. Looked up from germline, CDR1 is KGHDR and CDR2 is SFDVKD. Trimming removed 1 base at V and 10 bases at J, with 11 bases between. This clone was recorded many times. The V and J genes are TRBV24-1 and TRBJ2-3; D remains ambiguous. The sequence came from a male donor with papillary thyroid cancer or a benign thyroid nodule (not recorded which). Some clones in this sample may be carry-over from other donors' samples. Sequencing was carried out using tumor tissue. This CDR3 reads CATSDFTIPAQYF. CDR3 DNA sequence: TGTGCCACCAGTGATTTCACTATTCCGGCGCAGTATTTT.